The rows below give T cell receptor beta chains drawn from one sample of a study of shared clonotypes between healthy human individuals. Profiling relied on immunoSEQ multiplex PCR, and the TCRdb table lists in-frame clones only, not all of them. The sample shows approximately 2.5 million clones, 85% to 95% of them seen only once. The sequencing input was naive CD4+ T cells sorted from blood. Receptor source: a man aged 18 to 35 in good health. Both conserved end residues are part of each CDR3. Each record gives: J gene, clone size, D gene, V gene, CDR3 DNA, CDR3 protein. A D gene is named only where the DNA matches it firmly. Clone size is shown for a subset of rows, as once, few, many or a class of expanded clone.

j_call: TRBJ1-1; clone_size: few; d_call: TRBD1; v_call: TRBV19; cdr3_nt: TGTGCCAGTAGCCCGCAGGGAAGAGGGGGCGGCACTGAAGCTTTCTTT; cdr3_aa: CASSPQGRGGGTEAFF
j_call: TRBJ1-1; clone_size: NA; d_call: TRBD1; v_call: TRBV6-1; cdr3_nt: TGTGCCAGCGTAATAACAGGGGGGGCCACTGAAGCTTTCTTT; cdr3_aa: CASVITGGATEAFF
j_call: TRBJ2-2; clone_size: NA; d_call: TRBD1; v_call: TRBV11-3; cdr3_nt: TGTGCCAGCAGCTCCGGGACAGGGGGCACCGGGGAGCTGTTTTTT; cdr3_aa: CASSSGTGGTGELFF
j_call: TRBJ2-5; clone_size: NA; d_call: NA; v_call: TRBV5-6; cdr3_nt: TGTGCCAGCAGCACCCGGGAGACCCAGTACTTC; cdr3_aa: CASSTRETQYF
j_call: TRBJ1-2; clone_size: NA; d_call: NA; v_call: TRBV10-1; cdr3_nt: TGCGCCAGCAGTGAGGCCCGACGTTCTGGCTACACCTTC; cdr3_aa: CASSEARRSGYTF
j_call: TRBJ2-1; clone_size: NA; d_call: TRBD1; v_call: TRBV28; cdr3_nt: TGTGCCAGCAGGCTCGCCGGGACAGGGATTAATGAGCAGTTCTTC; cdr3_aa: CASRLAGTGINEQFF
j_call: TRBJ2-2; clone_size: NA; d_call: TRBD2; v_call: TRBV19; cdr3_nt: TGTGCCAGTAGTATTGCGGGGGACTACACCGGGGAGCTGTTTTTT; cdr3_aa: CASSIAGDYTGELFF
j_call: TRBJ2-1; clone_size: NA; d_call: TRBD2; v_call: TRBV29-1; cdr3_nt: TGCAGCGCCCGTCGAGACTCCGTGACTAGCGGGAGTATTAATGAGCAGTTCTTC; cdr3_aa: CSARRDSVTSGSINEQFF
j_call: TRBJ1-5; clone_size: once; d_call: NA; v_call: TRBV30; cdr3_nt: TGTGCCTGGAGTACAGGGTGGGATCAGCCCCAGCATTTT; cdr3_aa: CAWSTGWDQPQHF
j_call: TRBJ1-1; clone_size: NA; d_call: TRBD1; v_call: TRBV5-1; cdr3_nt: TGCGCCAGCAGCTTGGCTACAGGGGGCACTGAAGCTTTCTTT; cdr3_aa: CASSLATGGTEAFF
j_call: TRBJ2-7; clone_size: NA; d_call: NA; v_call: TRBV19; cdr3_nt: TGTGCCAGTAGTAAGGAGGGGGGGAAAACCTACGAGCAGTACTTC; cdr3_aa: CASSKEGGKTYEQYF
j_call: TRBJ2-7; clone_size: NA; d_call: TRBD1; v_call: TRBV5-6; cdr3_nt: TGTGCCAGCAGCCGCGGATCGGACAGGGCCATAGGGGAGCAGTACTTC; cdr3_aa: CASSRGSDRAIGEQYF
j_call: TRBJ2-5; clone_size: NA; d_call: NA; v_call: TRBV6-6; cdr3_nt: TGTGCCAGCAGGAGGCAAGAGACCCAGTACTTC; cdr3_aa: CASRRQETQYF
j_call: TRBJ1-3; clone_size: NA; d_call: NA; v_call: TRBV9; cdr3_nt: TGTGCCAGCAGCAGGGCCTCCGGAAACACCATATATTTT; cdr3_aa: CASSRASGNTIYF
j_call: TRBJ2-2; clone_size: NA; d_call: TRBD1; v_call: TRBV9; cdr3_nt: TGTGCCAGCAGCGGACAGGGGGCAGACACCGGGGAGCTGTTTTTT; cdr3_aa: CASSGQGADTGELFF
j_call: TRBJ1-1; clone_size: NA; d_call: NA; v_call: TRBV10-3; cdr3_nt: TGTGCCATCAGTCCATGGACGGGTGACACTGAAGCTTTCTTT; cdr3_aa: CAISPWTGDTEAFF
j_call: TRBJ1-6; clone_size: NA; d_call: TRBD1; v_call: TRBV14; cdr3_nt: TGTGCCAGCAGCCAAGTCTCCGGGACAGGGTATAATTCACCCCTCCACTTT; cdr3_aa: CASSQVSGTGYNSPLHF
j_call: TRBJ2-7; clone_size: NA; d_call: NA; v_call: TRBV6-1; cdr3_nt: TGTGCCAGCAGTGAAGCTCTCGACCGGAAATCGGATGCCTTC; cdr3_aa: CASSEALDRKSDAF
j_call: TRBJ2-7; clone_size: NA; d_call: NA; v_call: TRBV6-6; cdr3_nt: TGTGCCAGCAGCCCCGGTATAGGGCACGAGCAGTACTTC; cdr3_aa: CASSPGIGHEQYF
j_call: TRBJ2-2; clone_size: NA; d_call: NA; v_call: TRBV14; cdr3_nt: TGTGCCAGCAGCCAGGACCGGGGCTCATTTAACACCGGGGAGCTGTTTTTT; cdr3_aa: CASSQDRGSFNTGELFF
j_call: TRBJ1-5; clone_size: NA; d_call: NA; v_call: TRBV5-8; cdr3_nt: TGTGCCAGCAGCCCCGAGGCGGGACCTACGAAAGGACCCCAGCATTTT; cdr3_aa: CASSPEAGPTKGPQHF
j_call: TRBJ1-6; clone_size: NA; d_call: TRBD1; v_call: TRBV18; cdr3_nt: TGTGCCAGCTCACGATTAGACAGGGGGCTGGTTTCACCCCTCCACTTT; cdr3_aa: CASSRLDRGLVSPLHF
j_call: TRBJ1-2; clone_size: NA; d_call: TRBD1; v_call: TRBV9; cdr3_nt: TGTGCCAGCAGCCCAGACAGGGTGTATGGCTACACCTTC; cdr3_aa: CASSPDRVYGYTF
j_call: TRBJ1-1; clone_size: NA; d_call: NA; v_call: TRBV27; cdr3_nt: TGTGCCAGCAGTTTCAGCCTTAACACTGAAGCTTTCTTT; cdr3_aa: CASSFSLNTEAFF
j_call: TRBJ1-1; clone_size: NA; d_call: TRBD1; v_call: TRBV2; cdr3_nt: TGTGCCAGCAGCTTCGACAGGGTTAGGAACACTGAAGCTTTCTTT; cdr3_aa: CASSFDRVRNTEAFF
j_call: TRBJ2-3; clone_size: NA; d_call: NA; v_call: TRBV5-1; cdr3_nt: TGCGCCAGCAGCCGTAACACAGATACGCAGTATTTT; cdr3_aa: CASSRNTDTQYF
j_call: TRBJ1-3; clone_size: once; d_call: NA; v_call: TRBV25-1; cdr3_nt: TGTGCCAGCAGTGACGTAAATTCTGGAAACACCATATATTTT; cdr3_aa: CASSDVNSGNTIYF
j_call: TRBJ2-3; clone_size: NA; d_call: NA; v_call: TRBV6-1; cdr3_nt: TGTGCCAGCAGTGAAGGAGGGTCCAGCACAGATACGCAGTATTTT; cdr3_aa: CASSEGGSSTDTQYF
j_call: TRBJ1-3; clone_size: NA; d_call: TRBD1; v_call: TRBV6-6; cdr3_nt: TGTGCCAGCAGTGGGACAGGGGCTGGAAACACCATATATTTT; cdr3_aa: CASSGTGAGNTIYF
j_call: TRBJ2-2; clone_size: NA; d_call: TRBD2; v_call: TRBV10-3; cdr3_nt: TGTGCCATCAGTGAGGGACTAGCGGGAGGCACCGGGGAGCTGTTTTTT; cdr3_aa: CAISEGLAGGTGELFF
j_call: TRBJ2-1; clone_size: NA; d_call: TRBD2; v_call: TRBV27; cdr3_nt: TGTGCCAGCAGTCAGCGACTAGCGGGAGGGCCGCAGAATGAGCAGTTCTTC; cdr3_aa: CASSQRLAGGPQNEQFF
j_call: TRBJ2-7; clone_size: NA; d_call: TRBD2; v_call: TRBV5-5; cdr3_nt: TGTGCCAGCAGCTCCCCAGGGTCCCTACTAGCGGGAGGGTTGGACGAGCAGTACTTC; cdr3_aa: CASSSPGSLLAGGLDEQYF
j_call: TRBJ2-2; clone_size: NA; d_call: NA; v_call: TRBV6-1; cdr3_nt: TGTGCCAGCGGAGGGTTCACCGGGGAGCTGTTTTTT; cdr3_aa: CASGGFTGELFF
j_call: TRBJ1-4; clone_size: once; d_call: NA; v_call: TRBV28; cdr3_nt: TGTGCCACCCGGGGAAGATCAACAGGGACTAATGAAAAACTGTTTTTT; cdr3_aa: CATRGRSTGTNEKLFF
j_call: TRBJ1-4; clone_size: NA; d_call: NA; v_call: TRBV7-2; cdr3_nt: TGTGCCAGCAGCTTACGAATCGGGGGAACTAATGAAAAACTGTTTTTT; cdr3_aa: CASSLRIGGTNEKLFF
j_call: TRBJ2-3; clone_size: NA; d_call: TRBD1; v_call: TRBV6-1; cdr3_nt: TGTGCCAGCAGTGAAGGGCAGGGGGACACAGATACGCAGTATTTT; cdr3_aa: CASSEGQGDTDTQYF
j_call: TRBJ1-3; clone_size: once; d_call: NA; v_call: TRBV13; cdr3_nt: TGTGCCAGCAGCCGCCGGGGCGTCTCTGGAAACACCATATATTTT; cdr3_aa: CASSRRGVSGNTIYF
j_call: TRBJ2-7; clone_size: NA; d_call: TRBD2; v_call: TRBV2; cdr3_nt: TGTGCCAGCAGAACTAGCGCCCCTACCGAGCAGTACTTC; cdr3_aa: CASRTSAPTEQYF
j_call: TRBJ2-7; clone_size: NA; d_call: NA; v_call: TRBV6-6; cdr3_nt: TGTGCCAGCAGTTACAACCCAGACTACGAGCAGTACTTC; cdr3_aa: CASSYNPDYEQYF
j_call: TRBJ1-4; clone_size: NA; d_call: TRBD1; v_call: TRBV30; cdr3_nt: TGTGCCTGGAGTCGACAGGGGACTAATGAAAAACTGTTTTTT; cdr3_aa: CAWSRQGTNEKLFF
j_call: TRBJ1-5; clone_size: NA; d_call: NA; v_call: TRBV28; cdr3_nt: TGTGCCAGCAGTTTAAAAGGTTTGTCCCAGCATTTT; cdr3_aa: CASSLKGLSQHF
j_call: TRBJ2-7; clone_size: NA; d_call: TRBD1; v_call: TRBV30; cdr3_nt: TGTGCCTGGGGACCTCCCGGGACAGGGCGCTACGAGCAGTACTTC; cdr3_aa: CAWGPPGTGRYEQYF
j_call: TRBJ1-5; clone_size: NA; d_call: TRBD1; v_call: TRBV7-2; cdr3_nt: TGTGCCAGCAGCTCCGACAGGGTTGGACAGCCCCAGCATTTT; cdr3_aa: CASSSDRVGQPQHF
j_call: TRBJ2-1; clone_size: NA; d_call: TRBD1; v_call: TRBV19; cdr3_nt: TGTGCCACCCGGACAGGGAATTTAGTCATATCCTACAATGAGCAGTTCTTC; cdr3_aa: CATRTGNLVISYNEQFF
j_call: TRBJ1-1; clone_size: NA; d_call: NA; v_call: TRBV7-3; cdr3_nt: TGTGCCAGCAGCTTACAGCCCCCCGGGCCAATTATGAACACTGAAGCTTTCTTT; cdr3_aa: CASSLQPPGPIMNTEAFF
j_call: TRBJ1-2; clone_size: NA; d_call: NA; v_call: TRBV6-6; cdr3_nt: TGTGCCAGCAGTACAGGGAACTATGGCTACACCTTC; cdr3_aa: CASSTGNYGYTF
j_call: TRBJ2-5; clone_size: NA; d_call: NA; v_call: TRBV29-1; cdr3_nt: TGCAGCGTTGATGCGTCAGTCCAAGAGACCCAGTACTTC; cdr3_aa: CSVDASVQETQYF
j_call: TRBJ2-3; clone_size: NA; d_call: NA; v_call: TRBV18; cdr3_nt: TGTGCCAGCTCACCACGAACGACAGATACGCAGTATTTT; cdr3_aa: CASSPRTTDTQYF
j_call: TRBJ2-7; clone_size: NA; d_call: NA; v_call: TRBV20-1; cdr3_nt: TGCAGTGCTGAGTTCTCCTACGAGCAGTACTTC; cdr3_aa: CSAEFSYEQYF
j_call: TRBJ1-2; clone_size: NA; d_call: TRBD1; v_call: TRBV2; cdr3_nt: TGTGCCAGCAGTGTTTCCAGGGGGATCTATGGCTACACCTTC; cdr3_aa: CASSVSRGIYGYTF
j_call: TRBJ1-3; clone_size: NA; d_call: NA; v_call: TRBV9; cdr3_nt: TGTGCCAGCAGCCCCGACAGCTCTGGAAACACCATATATTTT; cdr3_aa: CASSPDSSGNTIYF
j_call: TRBJ2-5; clone_size: NA; d_call: NA; v_call: TRBV6-6; cdr3_nt: TGTGCCAGCGGAAAAAGGGGGTTCCAAGAGACCCAGTACTTC; cdr3_aa: CASGKRGFQETQYF
j_call: TRBJ1-5; clone_size: few; d_call: NA; v_call: TRBV16; cdr3_nt: TGTGCCAGCAGCCAATCGCGGGATCAGCCCCAGCATTTT; cdr3_aa: CASSQSRDQPQHF
j_call: TRBJ2-7; clone_size: NA; d_call: TRBD2; v_call: TRBV11-2; cdr3_nt: TGTGCCAGCAGCTTCATTGGGGGGGGCTACGAGCAGTACTTC; cdr3_aa: CASSFIGGGYEQYF
j_call: TRBJ1-5; clone_size: NA; d_call: NA; v_call: TRBV5-3; cdr3_nt: TGTGCCAGCAGCTTGGATGGTGGCAATCAGCCCCAGCATTTT; cdr3_aa: CASSLDGGNQPQHF
j_call: TRBJ2-1; clone_size: NA; d_call: NA; v_call: TRBV5-1; cdr3_nt: TGCGCCAGCAGCGTACCGTCTCGGGATGAGCAGTTCTTC; cdr3_aa: CASSVPSRDEQFF